This T cell receptor beta chain comes out of a study of blood T cell repertoires in COVID-19. As for the study in general: Samples taken during acute and convalescent COVID-19 were collected in the United States, Italy and Spain. PBMCs, B-cell-depleted T cells, or T cells were the source of the cDNA or gDNA that made up the material.

Germline trimming cut 8 bases from V and 1 base from J; bases unmatched to any gene: 8. The germline CDR1 and CDR2 sequences are KGHDR and SFDVKD. CDR3 length: 15 residues. Patients at the Seattle site were enrolled during active infection and followed longitudinally. Authors' analysis steps: Amplified reference gene primers provided the basis for estimating nucleated cell counts. Profiling relied on immunoSEQ multiplex PCR, and the TCRdb table lists in-frame clones only, not all of them. V and J calls and clone size are copied from that table; D and trimming were computed from the DNA. The sample has tens of thousands of clones, approximately 90% seen once; the top ten hold over 15%.

The specimen sequenced was peripheral blood. The rearrangement uses TRBV24-1 and TRBJ2-3; 7 bases are a match to TRBD2. The clonotype was recovered from a woman aged 55-70 years with COVID-19, enrolled during active disease. CDR3 residues: CATKSERGRTDTQYF. For the CDR3, the DNA is TGTGCCACCAAAAGCGAGCGGGGACGCACAGATACGCAGTATTTT.